This T cell receptor (beta chain) was found in a study of beta chain features in type 1 diabetes (dated by TCRdb to the late 2010s). For context, the study as a whole: Patients and healthy donors did not differ in mean age, gender distribution, total cell number or subset yield. In the study, recently diagnosed type 1 diabetes patients and matched healthy donors were compared on the TCRB repertoires of their sorted circulating CD4+ T cell subsets. A total of over 90,000,000 sorted cells were examined across all samples, and a strong correlation was observed between cell number per subset and RNA yield. Regulatory and stem cell-like memory subsets were obtained from only 8 patients and roughly 8 healthy donors, while naive and central memory subsets were obtained from all 28 donors. What the work shows at the level of the full study, not this receptor alone: Shorter templates might be favored by PCR, yet because patient and control samples were amplified and corrected together, any such skew would affect both groups equally. Because the HLA sub-analyses included only small numbers of individuals, any influence of HLA type on TCRB rearrangement was left unresolved. Fewer insertions and more nucleotide deletions at VDJ recombination sites were observed in patients with type 1 diabetes, implying thymic rearrangement abnormalities. Because cDNA was sequenced instead of genomic DNA, activated cells with high expression could be over-represented, although the groups did not differ in activation or CD3 levels. A moderate but significant shortening of TCRB CDR3 length was observed in type 1 diabetes patients in all four CD4+ subsets. Naive, central memory and regulatory TCRB repertoires appeared to be more alike among patients than among healthy donors.

Each donor gave one peripheral blood draw, roughly 0.11 L on average, collected into heparinised tubes. Naive, central memory, regulatory and stem cell-like memory CD4+ T cells were sorted on a BD FACSAria II using a panel including CD45RO, CCR7, CD25, CD127, CD95 and CD27. Every sorted population had a purity above 95%. Right away, PBMCs were isolated by Lymphoprep density gradient centrifugation and were stained directly, with no culture step. So that batch effects would be minimized, each experiment stained and sorted samples in pairs, pairing one healthy donor with one patient. The entire amount of isolated RNA was reverse transcribed using the High Capacity cDNA Reverse Transcription Kit, so the sequenced TCRB transcripts were expressed ones. Deep immunoSEQ sequencing was performed on naive, central memory and regulatory T cell samples, with an average of roughly 3.5 million total reads per sample. Sorted cells were lysed in RLT buffer and RNA was extracted with DNase-treated RNeasy Micro or Mini kits, depending on cell number. Each cell subset was processed separately to prevent cross-contamination, with patient and healthy donor samples processed together. Using the immunoSEQ multiplex PCR, TCRB sequences were amplified from cDNA into 87-bp fragments spanning the CDR3 region. Sequencing of the amplicons was performed on the Illumina HiSeq platform. In the original analysis: Synthetic template baselines were used to correct PCR bias computationally, reads within Hamming distance 2 were collapsed, and singletons that could not be merged were discarded. Reads were aligned against IMGT so that V, D and J genes, CDR3 length and insertions or deletions at six rearrangement sites could be assigned. Clonotype counts were normalized to sorted cell number within each subset before computing true diversity and Gini coefficients with the tcR R package. The overlap coefficient, calculated on TCRB nucleotide sequences, was used to measure repertoire sharing. Out-of-frame TCRB sequences from naive cells were analyzed to stand in for the pre-selection repertoire. Drawn from immuneACCESS, this table holds only the in-frame rearrangements with V and J called that TCRdb kept. Clones are partly lost; checked studies trace under half to an unresolved V gene and leave the rest unexplained. The V and J calls and clone size were taken over from that table, and D and trimming were inferred from the DNA. The sample contains fewer than 900,000 clones, 15% to 20% of them found a single time. 0.02% to 0.025% of the sample comes from the top ten.

In the case of this clone: The clone's antigen remains unknown. One base away there is no much larger clone; base qualities are not given.

V drops 3 bases and J drops 6 bases, leaving 6 bases in between. The germline V gene specifies MNHEY as CDR1 and SVGAGI as CDR2. The CDR3 sequence holds 12 residues, the cysteine and phenylalanine included. The DNA shown is the 36-base CDR3, in frame from base 1. The rearrangement combines TRBV6-5 with TRBJ2-1; no D gene is confidently identified. What was sequenced was naive CD4+ T cells from blood. Per the publication, the cell subset or site label means: true naive CD4+ T cells. This receptor was taken from a woman aged 18-29 years in good health. The DNA sequence follows: TGTGCCAGCAGTTATGTGGGCAATGAGCAGTTCTTC. This sequence encodes CASSYVGNEQFF.